This T cell receptor (beta chain) was recovered during a study of CD8 T cells in Susac syndrome. Trimming took 2 bases from V and 1 from J, leaving 11 bases between them. Germline CDR1 and CDR2: MGHRA and YSYEKL. This CDR3 spans 15 amino acids. RNA totalling about 0.45 to 1 ug underwent reverse transcription with random hexamers. TCRdb re-analysed the immunoSEQ multiplex PCR reads in MiXCR, keeping a single row per CDR3 protein. The sample has 150,000 to 200,000 distinct CDR3 sequences, approximately 94% seen once; the top ten hold 0.1% to 0.12%. The clonotype comes from a human donor with Susac syndrome. The rearrangement links TRBV4-1 to TRBJ1-1; D gene unclear. The material sequenced was CD4+ T cells from PBMCs. The CDR3 DNA reads as TGCGCCAGCAGCCAAATCGGTCGGGGGAACACTGAAGCTTTCTTT. Translating gives CASSQIGRGNTEAFF.